This is a list of T cell receptor beta chains from one sample in a study of STAT3 mutations in large granular lymphocyte leukemia. Profiling relied on immunoSEQ multiplex PCR, and the TCRdb table lists in-frame clones only, not all of them. The sample lists 15,000 to 20,000 clones, approximately 85% seen once, with 6.5% to 9.5% in the top ten. Specimen: peripheral blood mononuclear cells. These receptors all come from a man in his forties or fifties with T-cell large granular lymphocyte leukemia. Some clones in this sample may be carry-over from other donors' samples. Each CDR3 is given with its conserved first and last residue. A D gene is named only where the DNA matches it firmly. Size is stated for part of the rows, as once, few or many counts, or as a class when the clone is expanded.

j_call v_call clone_size d_call cdr3_nt cdr3_aa
TRBJ2-6 TRBV4-3 - - TGCGCCAGCAGCCAAGTCAAGGGCTCTGGGGCCAACGTCCTGACTTTC CASSQVKGSGANVLTF
TRBJ2-7 TRBV11-3 - - TGTGCCAGCAGCTTAGCGGCGGGGAGCTCCTACGAGCAGTACTTC CASSLAAGSSYEQYF
TRBJ1-1 TRBV6-5 - TRBD1 TGTGCCAGCAGTTACTCGGACAGGGGCGCTGAAGCTTTCTTT CASSYSDRGAEAFF
TRBJ2-3 TRBV28 - TRBD2 TGTGCCAGCAGTTTAGCGGGAGGGCCGATAGATACGCAGTATTTT CASSLAGGPIDTQYF
TRBJ2-1 TRBV7-2 - - TGTGCCAGCAGCCTATCTAGCCCCTACAATGAGCAGTTCTTC CASSLSSPYNEQFF
TRBJ2-5 TRBV12-2 - - TGTGCAGAGAAGGTGGGACGGCAAGAGACCCAGTACTTC CAEKVGRQETQYF
TRBJ1-4 TRBV30 - - TGTGCCTGGAGTCCCCAAACAGGGGAAAAACTGTTTTTT CAWSPQTGEKLFF
TRBJ2-2 TRBV28 - - TGTGCCAGCAGTTTGGTGTACACCGGGGAGCTGTTTTTT CASSLVYTGELFF
TRBJ1-6 TRBV18 - - TGTGCCAGCTCACCCGAGAGGGATACCTATAATTCACCCCTCCACTTT CASSPERDTYNSPLHF
TRBJ2-5 TRBV19 - TRBD1 TGTGCCAGTAGTCTTCGCAGGGGACAGGGGAGGGAGACCCAGTACTTC CASSLRRGQGRETQYF
TRBJ2-7 TRBV5-1 - - TGCGCCAGCAGCTTGGTGAAGGGCTTC CASSLVKGF
TRBJ2-1 TRBV15 - - TGTGCCACCAGCAGAGATGGGGTAGAAGGCAATGAGCAGTTCTTC CATSRDGVEGNEQFF
TRBJ1-2 TRBV29-1 - - TGCAGCGTTGAAGGCCAAGGGCTCGACTATGGCTACACCTTC CSVEGQGLDYGYTF
TRBJ1-6 TRBV7-2 - - TGTGCCAGCAGCTTAGAGGGACAAGTTCTCAATTCACCCCTCCACTTT CASSLEGQVLNSPLHF
TRBJ2-6 TRBV27 - - TGTGCCAGCAGTTTAACTGGGGCCAACGTCCTGACTTTC CASSLTGANVLTF
TRBJ2-3 TRBV18 once - TGTGCCAGCTCACTCATATCGGCAGATACGCAGTATTTT CASSLISADTQYF
TRBJ1-2 TRBV9 - - TGTGCCAGCAGCGTAGGACAGAACTATGGCTACACCTTC CASSVGQNYGYTF
TRBJ1-1 TRBV6-4 - - TGTGCCAGCAGTCCCTCTCCGGGGAACACTGAAGCTTTCTTT CASSPSPGNTEAFF
TRBJ2-1 TRBV28 - TRBD2 TGTGCCAGCAGTTCCCCCAGCGGGAGGTTGAAGGATGAGCAGTTCTTC CASSSPSGRLKDEQFF
TRBJ2-7 TRBV27 - TRBD2 TGTGCCAGCAGACCGGTTGATAGCGGGAGATCCGAGCAGTACTTC CASRPVDSGRSEQYF
TRBJ2-6 TRBV19 - TRBD1 TGTGCCAGTAGTACAAGGACAGGGCAGACTGGGGCCAACGTCCTGACTTTC CASSTRTGQTGANVLTF
TRBJ2-5 TRBV23-1 - - TGCGCCAGCAGTCAATGGGAGACCCAGTACTTC CASSQWETQYF
TRBJ2-3 TRBV11-2 - - TGTGCCAGCAGCTTAGATGGGGGCCGTACAGATACGCAGTATTTT CASSLDGGRTDTQYF
TRBJ1-2 TRBV5-1 few TRBD1 TGCGCCAGCAGCGGTACGACAGGGAGCTATGGCTACACCTTC CASSGTTGSYGYTF
TRBJ1-2 TRBV6-1 - - TGTGCCAGCAGTTATGGCCCGTACTATGGCTACACCTTC CASSYGPYYGYTF
TRBJ2-2 TRBV28 - - TGTGCCAGCAGTTTGAGGGCCGGGGAGCTGTTTTTT CASSLRAGELFF
TRBJ2-3 TRBV11-2 - TRBD1 TGTGCCAGCAGCTTAGAACCAGGGGGCGATACGCAGTATTTT CASSLEPGGDTQYF
TRBJ1-2 TRBV10-2 - TRBD1 TGCGCCACCTCGGACAGGAACTATGGCTACACCTTC CATSDRNYGYTF
TRBJ2-5 TRBV7-8 - - TGTGCCAGCAGCTTAGAAAGAGGCAGAGAGACCCAGTACTTC CASSLERGRETQYF
TRBJ2-5 TRBV2 - - TGTGCCAGCAGTGATTGGGGAGAGACCCAGTACTTC CASSDWGETQYF
TRBJ1-2 TRBV5-1 - - TGCGCCAGCAGCTTCGACCTCTATGGCTACACCTTC CASSFDLYGYTF
TRBJ2-3 TRBV6-4 - - TGTGCCAGCAGTGATTCCGTTAGCACAGATACGCAGTATTTT CASSDSVSTDTQYF
TRBJ1-1 TRBV5-6 - - TGTGCCAGCAGCCTAAACCCAGAGTACACTGAAGCTTTCTTT CASSLNPEYTEAFF
TRBJ1-2 TRBV6-1 - - TGTGCCAGCAGTGAGATAAACTATGGCTACACCTTC CASSEINYGYTF
TRBJ1-2 TRBV10-3 - - TGTGCCACCGGGGCAGGGGAGGGCTACACCTTC CATGAGEGYTF
TRBJ2-7 TRBV28 - TRBD1 TGTGCCGCCCGGGACAGTGTAACCTACGAGCAGTACTTC CAARDSVTYEQYF
TRBJ2-7 TRBV28 - - TGTGCCAGCAGTTTGCACCCGGGCGTTTACGAGCAGTACTTC CASSLHPGVYEQYF
TRBJ2-7 TRBV7-8 - - TGTGCCAGCAGTTCCCCCTACGAGCAGTACTTC CASSSPYEQYF
TRBJ2-2 TRBV7-9 - - TGTGCCAGCGGCAGGGGGGAGAGGGAGCTGTTTTTT CASGRGERELFF
TRBJ1-2 TRBV19 - - TGTGCCAGTAGTATCAACGAGAATGCTAACTATGGCTACACCTTC CASSINENANYGYTF
TRBJ2-7 TRBV7-9 - TRBD2 TGTGCCAGCAGCTATGACCTTACTAGCGGGAGTGGGAACGAGCAGTACTTC CASSYDLTSGSGNEQYF
TRBJ2-3 TRBV14 few TRBD1 TGTGCCAGCAGCTTACAGGGGGCGAACACAGATACGCAGTATTTT CASSLQGANTDTQYF
TRBJ2-7 TRBV4-1 - TRBD2 TGCGCCAGCAGCCATGGACTAGCGAACTACGAGCAGTACTTC CASSHGLANYEQYF
TRBJ2-3 TRBV5-1 - TRBD1 TGCGCCAGCACCCAGGACAGGAATACGCAGTATTTT CASTQDRNTQYF
TRBJ2-6 TRBV4-3 - - TGCGCCAGCAGCCACCGCTCAGGGATAGGGGCCAACGTCCTGACTTTC CASSHRSGIGANVLTF